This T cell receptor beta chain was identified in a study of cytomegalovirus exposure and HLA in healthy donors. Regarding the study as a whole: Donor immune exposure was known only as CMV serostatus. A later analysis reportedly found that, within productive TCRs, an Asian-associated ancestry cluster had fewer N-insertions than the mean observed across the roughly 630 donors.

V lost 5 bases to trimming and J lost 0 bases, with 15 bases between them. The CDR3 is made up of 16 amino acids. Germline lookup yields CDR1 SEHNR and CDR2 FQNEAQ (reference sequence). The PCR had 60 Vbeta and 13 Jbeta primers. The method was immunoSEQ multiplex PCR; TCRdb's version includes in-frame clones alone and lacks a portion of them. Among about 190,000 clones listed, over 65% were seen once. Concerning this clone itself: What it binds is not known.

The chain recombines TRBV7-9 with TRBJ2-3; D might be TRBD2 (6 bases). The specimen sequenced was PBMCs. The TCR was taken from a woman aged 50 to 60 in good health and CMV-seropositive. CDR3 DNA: TGTGCCAGCAGCAGGCGGGACTCTGAAAGCACAGATACGCAGTATTTT. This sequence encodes CASSRRDSESTDTQYF.